The source of this T cell receptor beta chain is a study of blood T cell repertoires in COVID-19 (dated by TCRdb to 2020 to 2021). Regarding the complete study: The collaborator samples originated in the United States, Italy and Spain and spanned the acute and convalescent phases of COVID-19. Deeply sampled blood TCRbeta repertoires from subjects exposed to, actively infected with, or recovered from COVID-19 were included in the dataset. The prospective study material was composed of cDNA or gDNA derived from T cells, B-cell-depleted T cells, or PBMCs. Samples came from the ongoing ImmuneRACE study (first 160 participants) plus 1,254 subjects from 6 global collaborators. The sample metadata nearly always contained a de-identified subject ID, COVID-19 status, age in years and sex. Where available, HLA class I and class II types were taken from metadata supplied by the sample provider and were not determined by assay-based typing. The repertoires were made available in a free public database intended to serve as a resource for research on the immune response to SARS-CoV-2. Points the paper makes about the study in general: The quantity of clinical and demographic metadata differed by source and by participant and was supplied without curation.

TCRbeta CDR3 regions were amplified from genomic DNA by means of the immunoSEQ Assay, a bias-controlled multiplex PCR. Concerning the study's data processing: The number of nucleated cells in each sample was estimated from the amplification of reference gene primers within the assay. To quantify the absolute abundance of each unique TCRbeta CDR3 rearrangement, sequence reads were collapsed and filtered. For each sample, productive Simpson clonality was calculated by taking the square root of Simpson's diversity index across productive rearrangements. Drawn from immuneACCESS, this table holds only the in-frame rearrangements with V and J called that TCRdb kept. Clones are partly lost; checked studies trace under half to an unresolved V gene and leave the rest unexplained. V, J and clone size are taken as reported in that table, and D and trimming were inferred from the DNA itself. The sample records roughly 150,000 clones, 79% of which are singletons. Approximately 7.6% of the sample is taken by the ten largest.

The V and J ends are trimmed by 2 bases and 3 bases, leaving 8 bases between them. Spanning cysteine to phenylalanine, the CDR3 consists of 15 amino acids. The only DNA kept is the CDR3, 45 bases in frame from the first base. CDR1 and CDR2 are read off the germline V gene as WSHSY and SAAADI. One collaborating source in Seattle enrolled patients during active infection and followed them longitudinally through the course of disease. Collaborating institutions collected whole blood in K2EDTA tubes following their own protocols. For TCRbeta analysis, collaborator samples were shipped as frozen whole blood, as isolated PBMCs, or as DNA extracted from either sample type. With respect to this clone: The target of this receptor is not known. Base qualities are missing; no much larger clone stands one base away.

Sequenced input: peripheral blood. The TCR originated in a woman aged 60-75 years with COVID-19, enrolled during active disease. In this chain, TRBV10-2 is recombined with TRBJ1-6; possibly the D gene is TRBD1, per 5 matching bases. The bases read TGCGCCAGCAGTGAGCTGGGGGGCTATAATTCACCCCTCCACTTT. Its translation is CASSELGGYNSPLHF.